The 23 T cell receptor beta chains presented below share a single source sample, sequenced in a study of siplizumab effects on memory and regulatory T cells. Produced via immunoSEQ multiplex PCR; TCRdb's table is partial and in-frame only. Of 85,000 to 130,000 clones listed, about 92% were seen once; the top ten hold approximately 0.66%. The specimen was Tregs sorted from blood. These receptors all stem from a human donor in good health.

In this sample, this clone turned up once. The genes are TRBV6-1 and TRBJ2-3; D remains ambiguous. CDR1 MNHNS and CDR2 SASEGT come from the germline V gene. CDR3 size: 16 residues. V lost 3 bases and J 5 bases, leaving 18 bases between the germline ends. The CDR3 here is CASSEPGRPDLDTQYF. CDR3 coding DNA: TGTGCCAGCAGTGAGCCCGGCCGCCCCGACTTAGATACGCAGTATTTT.

The chain is built from TRBV19 and TRBJ2-7; TRBD2 matches 7 bases. The V gene's germline CDR1 is LNHDA and CDR2 SQIVND (reference sequence). V trimming: 3 bases; J trimming: 2 bases; junction bases outside the gene matches: 4. The CDR3 is made up of 14 amino acids. CDR3 bases: TGTGCCAGTAGTATTAAGGCGGGAGCCTACGAGCAGTACTTC. Amino acid sequence: CASSIKAGAYEQYF.

The chain links TRBV9 to TRBJ2-2, with 9 bases matching TRBD1. Trimming at V came to 3 bases and at J to 3 bases, leaving 6 bases not matched to a gene. Germline V lookup: CDR1 SGDLS, CDR2 YYNGEE. The CDR3 runs to 16 residues. The CDR3 loop is CASSGAGTGYTGELFF. As DNA, the CDR3 is TGTGCCAGCAGCGGAGCCGGGACAGGGTACACCGGGGAGCTGTTTTTT.

J is TRBJ2-1 and V is TRBV5-1; either TRBD1 or TRBD2 may fit D (5 bases each). Germline CDR1 and CDR2: SGHRS and YFSETQ. The germline V and J ends were trimmed by 4 bases and 10 bases, with 18 bases remaining between them. CDR3 size: 14 residues. The CDR3 is CASSPPGTTKEQFF. The CDR3 bases are TGCGCCAGCAGCCCCCCCGGGACGACAAAGGAGCAGTTCTTC.

The chain recombines TRBV5-3 with TRBJ2-1, with D possibly matching TRBD2 (6 bases). TRBV5-3 is an ORF for which the function is uncertain. Trimming took 0 bases from V and 1 from J, leaving 11 bases between them. The CDR3 is 16 residues long. CDR3 sequence reads: CARSLVPGGSYNEQFF. The CDR3 DNA reads TGTGCCAGAAGCTTGGTACCCGGAGGGTCCTACAATGAGCAGTTCTTC.

This clone was seen a single time. The chain employs TRBV11-2 and TRBJ2-1; TRBD2 aligns across 12 bases. This CDR3 is built from 14 residues. CDR1 and CDR2 from the germline V gene are SGHAT and FQNNGV. J was trimmed by 9 bases and V by 5 bases; bases with no gene match: 5. The CDR3: CASSRTSGKFEQFF. CDR3 in DNA: TGTGCCAGCAGCCGGACTAGCGGGAAGTTTGAGCAGTTCTTC.

The V gene is TRBV9, the J gene TRBJ2-7; 12 nucleotides match TRBD2. CDR1 and CDR2 (germline): SGDLS, YYNGEE. This CDR3 comprises 16 residues. V lost 0 bases and J lost 4; bases outside the gene matches: 5. CDR3 nucleotides: TGTGCCAGCAGCGTAGGACTAGCGGGAGTAGGGTACGAGCAGTACTTC. This sequence encodes CASSVGLAGVGYEQYF.

The chain joins TRBV6-1 to TRBJ2-7; no clear D. The CDR3 is 11 amino acids. Trimming took off 6 bases at V and 2 bases at J, with 5 bases between the two ends. CDR1 is MNHNS, CDR2 SASEGT, per germline. The CDR3 coding sequence is TGTGCCAGCAGGGAACCCTACGAGCAGTACTTC. It yields the protein CASREPYEQYF.

The V and J genes are TRBV7-3 and TRBJ2-3, with 9 bases lining up with TRBD1. V lost 3 bases, J lost 5 bases, and 6 bases stayed unmatched. The CDR3 contains 15 residues. Germline loops: CDR1 SGHTA, CDR2 FQGTGA. CDR3 coding DNA: TGTGCCAGCAGCTTTCAAGGGACAGGGTTAGATACGCAGTATTTT. The encoded protein is CASSFQGTGLDTQYF.

The chain joins TRBV5-4 to TRBJ1-4; D uncertain. CDR3 length equals 16 residues. In germline, CDR1 is SGHNT, CDR2 YYREEE (reference sequence). V lost 1 base, J lost 1 base, and 11 bases lay in between. In DNA form, the CDR3 reads TGTGCCAGCAGCTTGCGGAGGGTTGGAACTAATGAAAAACTGTTTTTT. Amino acid sequence: CASSLRRVGTNEKLFF.

V is TRBV14 and J is TRBJ2-7; no clear D. The CDR3 covers 16 residues. Germline values: CDR1 SGHDN, CDR2 FVKESK. V gave up 1 base and J gave up 3 bases, with 16 bases separating them. The CDR3 DNA is TGTGCCAGCAGCCAAGTATCCGGTACTGGATTCTACGAGCAGTACTTC. It translates to CASSQVSGTGFYEQYF. Filled out from reference TRBV14 and TRBJ2-7, the complete variable domain reads EAGVTQFPSHSVIEKGQTVTLRCDPISGHDNLYWYRRVMGKEIKFLLHFVKESKQDESGMPNNRFLAERTGGTYSTLKVQPAELEDSGVYFCASSQVSGTGFYEQYFGPGTRLTVT.

The chain uses TRBV7-8 and TRBJ1-1; D uncertain. Germline CDR1 and CDR2: SGHVS and FQNEAQ. The V and J ends lost 1 base and 11 bases respectively, with 14 bases between them. The CDR3 loop spans 13 amino acids. The CDR3 spells CASSLETGVGAFF. CDR3 nucleotide sequence: TGTGCCAGCAGCTTAGAAACCGGGGTCGGGGCTTTCTTT.

This chain's CDR3 is CASSDVLADTQYF. Written as DNA, the CDR3 is TGTGCCAGTAGCGACGTACTAGCAGATACGCAGTATTTT. This sequence joins TRBV19 and TRBJ2-3; weak D call: TRBD2 (5 bases). Trimming removed 6 bases from V and 4 bases from J, with 11 bases in between. Germline V gene sequence: CDR1 LNHDA, CDR2 SQIVND (reference sequence). The CDR3 sequence is 13 residues long. Full variable domain (outside the CDR3, taken from reference TRBV19 and TRBJ2-3): DGGITQSPKYLFRKEGQNVTLSCEQNLNHDAMYWYRQDPGQGLRLIYYSQIVNDFQKGDIAEGYSVSREKKESFPLTVTSAQKNPTAFYLCASSDVLADTQYFGPGTRLTVL.

The chain combines TRBV13 with TRBJ2-1; 14 bases are shared with TRBD2. Germline V gene data show CDR1 as PRHDT and CDR2 as FYEKMQ (reference sequence). The CDR3 contains 15 residues. V was pared by 5 bases and J by 6 bases, with 3 bases of the junction left unmatched. The CDR3 is CASSAGLAGVNEQFF. CDR3 DNA: TGTGCCAGCAGCGCGGGACTAGCGGGAGTCAATGAGCAGTTCTTC.

The rearrangement uses TRBV9 and TRBJ2-2; no definite D call. From germline, CDR1 is SGDLS and CDR2 YYNGEE. V lost 3 bases, J lost 6 bases, and 6 bases lay in between. This CDR3 is 12 amino acids long. The CDR3 region is CASSGIAGELFF. CDR3 DNA sequence: TGTGCCAGCAGCGGAATTGCCGGGGAGCTGTTTTTT.

With respect to this clone: Other DNA sequences from this sample encode an identical CDR3 as well. The V call is TRBV5-1, the J call TRBJ2-3; TRBD2 aligns across 9 bases. Germline V gives CDR1 SGHRS, CDR2 YFSETQ. The V segment lost 1 base and the J segment 2 bases; nucleotides outside the gene matches: 8. The CDR3 length is 17 residues. CDR3 DNA sequence: TGCGCCAGCAGCTTGCGACTAGCGGCATCCCACACAGATACGCAGTATTTT. Protein sequence: CASSLRLAASHTDTQYF. Full variable domain (remainder filled in from reference TRBV5-1 and TRBJ2-3): KAGVTQTPRYLIKTRGQQVTLSCSPISGHRSVSWYQQTPGQGLQFLFEYFSETQRNKGNFPGRFSGRQFSNSRSEMNVSTLELGDSALYLCASSLRLAASHTDTQYFGPGTRLTVL.

This clone is deemed medium-sized (0.01 to 0.1%). The chain has TRBV6-5 and TRBJ2-1; 12 positions agree with TRBD2. V shed 2 bases and J 5 bases; nucleotides not matched to a gene: 4. The CDR3 runs to 16 residues. CDR1 is MNHEY, CDR2 SVGAGI, per germline. CDR3 DNA sequence: TGTGCCAGCAGTTACACCTGGACTAGCGGGAACAATGAGCAGTTCTTC. Its translation is CASSYTWTSGNNEQFF.

The V and J genes are TRBV5-4 and TRBJ2-5, with D possibly TRBD1 on 5 matching bases. Trimming cost V 0 bases and J 5 bases, with 8 bases left between them. The CDR3 sequence is 13 residues long. Germline V CDR1 and CDR2: SGHNT, YYREEE (reference sequence). The DNA of the CDR3 is TGTGCCAGCAGCTTGGGGGGCCGGGAGACCCAGTACTTC. Protein product: CASSLGGRETQYF.

J is TRBJ1-2 and V is TRBV19; D is unclear. The length of the CDR3 is 14 residues. V lost 6 bases to trimming and J lost 6 bases, with 17 bases between them. CDR1 and CDR2 (germline): LNHDA, SQIVND (reference sequence). CDR3 nucleotide sequence: TGTGCCAGTAGCGCCGGGATGCTTTATGATGGCTACACCTTC. This codes for CASSAGMLYDGYTF.

This chain uses TRBV18 with TRBJ2-3; D remains unclear. The CDR3 loop spans 12 amino acids. Germline V gene data show CDR1 as KGHSH and CDR2 as LQKENI. The germline V and J ends were trimmed by 3 bases and 7 bases, with 8 bases remaining between them. CDR3 DNA: TGTGCCAGCTCACCCCAACGGAATACGCAGTATTTT. This sequence encodes CASSPQRNTQYF. The full variable domain, rest sourced from reference TRBV18 and TRBJ2-3, is NAGVMQNPRHLVRRRGQEARLRCSPMKGHSHVYWYRQLPEEGLKFMVYLQKENIIDESGMPKERFSAEFPKEGPSILRIQQVVRGDSAAYFCASSPQRNTQYFGPGTRLTVL.

The chain is built from TRBV5-1 and TRBJ1-2; possible D gene TRBD1, 6 bases. Germline V CDR1 and CDR2: SGHRS, YFSETQ. The V end lost 3 bases, the J end lost 5 bases, and 17 bases lay between the germline ends. CDR3 length: 15 amino acids. The CDR3 loop is CASSSMKGGQYGYTF. CDR3 sequence (DNA): TGCGCCAGCAGCTCGATGAAGGGGGGTCAGTATGGCTACACCTTC.

The rearrangement uses TRBV5-1 and TRBJ2-1; 10 nucleotides line up with TRBD2. The CDR3 loop spans 15 amino acids. With V trimmed by 0 bases and J by 8 bases, 5 bases remained unmatched. The germline V gene encodes CDR1 SGHRS and CDR2 YFSETQ. The chain's CDR3 is CASSLVASGSDEQFF. CDR3 DNA sequence: TGCGCCAGCAGCTTGGTGGCTAGCGGGAGCGATGAGCAGTTCTTC.

This clone was found once. The chain joins TRBV7-8 to TRBJ1-4; D unclear. CDR1 and CDR2 from the germline V gene are SGHVS and FQNEAQ. The V and J ends lost 1 base and 6 bases respectively, with 6 bases between them. The CDR3 has 13 amino acids. The CDR3 DNA follows: TGTGCCAGCAGCTTAGGGCCGTATGAAAAACTGTTTTTT. Its protein product is CASSLGPYEKLFF.